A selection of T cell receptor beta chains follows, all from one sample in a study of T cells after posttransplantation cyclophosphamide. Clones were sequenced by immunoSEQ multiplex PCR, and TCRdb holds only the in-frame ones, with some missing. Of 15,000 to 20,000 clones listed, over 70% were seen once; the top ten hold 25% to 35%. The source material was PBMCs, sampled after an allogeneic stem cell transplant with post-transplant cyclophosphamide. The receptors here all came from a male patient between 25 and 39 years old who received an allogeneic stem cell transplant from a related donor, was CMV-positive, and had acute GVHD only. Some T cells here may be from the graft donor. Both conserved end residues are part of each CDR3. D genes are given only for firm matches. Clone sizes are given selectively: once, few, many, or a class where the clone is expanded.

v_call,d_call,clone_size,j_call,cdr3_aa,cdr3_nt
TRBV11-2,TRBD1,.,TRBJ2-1,CASRLGQGAYNEQFF,TGTGCCAGCAGACTTGGACAGGGAGCCTACAATGAGCAGTTCTTC
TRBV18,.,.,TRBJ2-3,CASSPNSGGTDTQYF,TGTGCCAGCTCACCCAACTCGGGAGGCACAGATACGCAGTATTTT
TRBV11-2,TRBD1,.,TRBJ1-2,CASSSQDRSNYGYTF,TGTGCCAGCAGCTCTCAGGACAGGTCTAACTATGGCTACACCTTC
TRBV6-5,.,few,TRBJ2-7,CASSYSAGRSYEQYF,TGTGCCAGCAGTTACTCCGCAGGGAGGTCCTACGAGCAGTACTTC
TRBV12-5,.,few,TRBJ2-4,CASLSRGVHGNIQYF,TGTGCTAGTCTTTCGCGGGGTGTACACGGAAACATTCAGTACTTC
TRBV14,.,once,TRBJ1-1,CASSQALGRTEAFF,TGTGCCAGCAGCCAAGCTCTCGGTCGGACTGAAGCTTTCTTT
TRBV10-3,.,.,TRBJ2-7,CAIGGGSPYEQYF,TGTGCCATAGGGGGGGGCTCACCCTACGAGCAGTACTTC
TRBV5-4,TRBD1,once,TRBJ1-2,CASSLADRAYGYTF,TGTGCCAGCAGCTTGGCAGACAGGGCCTATGGCTACACCTTC
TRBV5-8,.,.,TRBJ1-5,CASSFRLNSNQPQHF,TGTGCCAGCAGCTTTCGTCTTAATAGCAATCAGCCCCAGCATTTT
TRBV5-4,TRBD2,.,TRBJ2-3,CASSHRLAGGRYTQYF,TGTGCCAGCAGTCACCGTCTGGCGGGGGGGCGGTATACGCAGTATTTT
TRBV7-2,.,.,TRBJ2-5,CASSLNRPRETQYF,TGTGCCAGCAGCTTAAACCGCCCGAGAGAGACCCAGTACTTC
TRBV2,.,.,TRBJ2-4,CASSAVGGNIQYF,TGTGCCAGCAGTGCAGTCGGCGGAAACATTCAGTACTTC
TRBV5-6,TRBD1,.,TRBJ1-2,CASSLTLSGQGYGYTF,TGTGCCAGCAGCTTGACTCTAAGCGGACAGGGCTATGGCTACACCTTC
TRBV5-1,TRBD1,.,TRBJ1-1,CASSVGTGNTEAFF,TGCGCCAGCAGCGTCGGGACAGGGAACACTGAAGCTTTCTTT
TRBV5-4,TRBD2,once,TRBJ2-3,CASSTRTSGGTDTQYF,TGTGCCAGCAGCACTAGGACTAGCGGGGGCACAGATACGCAGTATTTT
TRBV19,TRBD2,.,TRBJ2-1,CASKGTSGGATDEQFF,TGTGCCAGTAAAGGGACTAGCGGGGGGGCTACTGATGAGCAGTTCTTC
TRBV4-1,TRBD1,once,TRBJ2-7,CASSQGDRGSYEQYF,TGCGCCAGCAGCCAAGGGGACAGGGGATCCTACGAGCAGTACTTC
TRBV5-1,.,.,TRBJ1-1,CASHYRVNTEAFF,TGCGCCAGCCACTACCGGGTTAACACTGAAGCTTTCTTT
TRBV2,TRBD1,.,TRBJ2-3,CASRDRASTDTQYF,TGTGCCAGCCGGGACAGAGCTAGCACAGATACGCAGTATTTT
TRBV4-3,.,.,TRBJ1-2,CASSQDAVIYGYTF,TGCGCCAGCAGCCAAGATGCGGTTATCTATGGCTACACCTTC
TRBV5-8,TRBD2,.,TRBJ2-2,CASSRLLAGGPSGELFF,TGTGCCAGCAGCCGGTTACTAGCGGGGGGGCCTTCCGGGGAGCTGTTTTTT
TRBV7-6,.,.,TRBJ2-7,CASSGFRGVGNEQYF,TGTGCCAGCAGCGGTTTCAGGGGGGTCGGGAACGAGCAGTACTTC
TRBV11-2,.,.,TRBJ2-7,CASSLSAYEQYF,TGTGCCAGCAGCTTATCCGCGTACGAGCAGTACTTC
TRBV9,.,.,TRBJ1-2,CASSALYPTGAGGYTF,TGTGCCAGCAGCGCTCTATACCCCACAGGTGCGGGGGGCTACACCTTC
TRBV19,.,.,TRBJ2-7,CASGWAPGSVDEQYF,TGTGCCAGTGGCTGGGCCCCAGGGTCGGTTGACGAGCAGTACTTC
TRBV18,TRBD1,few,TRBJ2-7,CASSPRDSSDEQYF,TGTGCCAGCTCACCACGGGACAGTAGTGACGAGCAGTACTTC
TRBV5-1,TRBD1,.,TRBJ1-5,CASSFGQGNQPQHF,TGCGCCAGCAGCTTTGGACAGGGCAATCAGCCCCAGCATTTT
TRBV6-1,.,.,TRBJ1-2,CASSEDGRVAYGYTF,TGTGCCAGCAGTGAAGATGGCAGGGTCGCGTATGGCTACACCTTC